The 22 T cell receptor beta chains below come from one sample, sequenced in a study of beta chain features in type 1 diabetes (dated by TCRdb to 2016 to 2019). The library was obtained by the immunoSEQ multiplex PCR assay. The High Capacity cDNA Reverse Transcription Kit was used to reverse transcribe all of the isolated RNA, meaning that expressed TCRB transcripts were what got sequenced. TCRdb carries this immuneACCESS record with in-frame sequences only. Its versions omit some clonotypes, under half of them owing to an unresolved V gene in the studies checked, with the rest unexplained. The sample yields hundreds of thousands of clones; roughly 31% were counted once. About 0.065% of the sample is taken by the ten largest. Sequencing input: naive CD4+ T cells from blood. This specimen's cell subset or site label, per the study, means: true naive CD4+ T cells. Receptors originate from a man aged 18-30 years in good health.

This clone was found a few times. The chain couples TRBV13 to TRBJ1-5; D possibly corresponds to TRBD1 (5 bases). Germline V gene lookup returns CDR1 PRHDT and CDR2 FYEKMQ (reference sequence). Deletions cut 4 bases from V and 7 bases from J, with 14 bases between. The CDR3 is 14 residues long. The DNA of the CDR3 is TGTGCCAGCAGCTCCCGGACTGGGACGCAGCCCCAGCATTTT. Its protein is CASSSRTGTQPQHF.

The rearrangement links TRBV7-2 to TRBJ2-7, with D tentatively TRBD1 (5 bases). Trimming took off 5 bases at V and 7 bases at J, with 18 bases between the two ends. CDR3 size: 14 residues. The germline V gene has CDR1 SGHTA and CDR2 FQGNSA. The CDR3 loop reads CASSQRPGFAEQYF. The CDR3 DNA sequence: TGTGCCAGCAGCCAAAGACCAGGGTTCGCGGAGCAGTACTTC. Combining the CDR3 with reference TRBV7-2 and TRBJ2-7 gives the whole variable domain GAGVSQSPSNKVTEKGKDVELRCDPISGHTALYWYRQSLGQGLEFLIYFQGNSAPDKSGLPSDRFSAERTGGSVSTLTIQRTQQEDSAVYLCASSQRPGFAEQYFGPGTRLTVT.

V is TRBV7-7 and J is TRBJ2-6; the D gene is possibly TRBD1 (5 bases). Between the trimmed V and J ends, which lost 5 bases and 0 bases, there was a span of 8 bases. Germline CDR1 and CDR2: SSHAT and FNYEAQ (reference sequence). The CDR3 length is 15 residues. The CDR3 protein is CASSLDSSGANVLTF. CDR3 bases: TGTGCCAGCAGCCTCGACAGCTCTGGGGCCAACGTCCTGACTTTC.

V gene TRBV29-1 combines with J gene TRBJ2-5, with a weak D call TRBD2 (5 bases). Trimming pared 4 bases from V and 5 bases from J, leaving 11 bases between. The CDR3 is made up of 12 amino acids. Germline CDR1 SQVTM, CDR2 ANQGSEA. CDR3 nucleotide sequence: TGCAGCGTTGGAACTAGTTCTGAGACCCAGTACTTC. This translates into CSVGTSSETQYF.

The rearrangement joins TRBV30 to TRBJ2-2; perhaps D is TRBD1 or TRBD2 (5 bases each). The CDR3 covers 14 residues. Looked up from germline, CDR1 is GTSNPN and CDR2 is SVGIG (reference sequence). V lost 4 bases to trimming and J lost 4 bases, with 13 bases between them. CDR3 coding DNA: TGTGCCTGGATACGGGGCTCTCGCACCGGGGAGCTGTTTTTT. Translated: CAWIRGSRTGELFF.

This clone came up a few times. The chain is built from TRBV18 and TRBJ2-2; tentative D call: TRBD1 (6 bases). V lost 0 bases, J lost 4 bases, and 9 bases lay in between. This CDR3 has 15 residues. Germline assignment: CDR1 KGHSH and CDR2 LQKENI. CDR3 region: CASSPPGQGTGELFF. CDR3 in DNA: TGTGCCAGCTCACCACCGGGACAAGGCACCGGGGAGCTGTTTTTT.

The V gene is TRBV4-2, the J gene TRBJ2-5, with 13 bases aligning to TRBD2. The CDR3 sequence is 14 residues long. Germline CDR1 and CDR2: LGHNA and YNFKEQ. V dropped 4 bases and J dropped 9; count of bases not matched to a gene: 5. CDR3 in amino acids: CASSPRTSGGPQYF. CDR3 nucleotide sequence: TGTGCCAGCAGCCCACGGACTAGCGGGGGCCCCCAGTACTTC.

The rearrangement uses TRBV29-1 and TRBJ1-1, with TRBD1 identical over 7 bases. V dropped 5 bases and J dropped 1; count of bases not matched to a gene: 7. There are 14 residues in the CDR3. The germline gives CDR1 SQVTM, CDR2 ANQGSEA. CDR3 DNA: TGCAGCGTTTTGATGGACAGGACGAACACTGAAGCTTTCTTT. This codes for CSVLMDRTNTEAFF.

The chain has TRBV30 and TRBJ2-7; D is perhaps TRBD1 (6 bases). The CDR3 has 12 residues. The germline V gene has CDR1 GTSNPN and CDR2 SVGIG (reference sequence). The V and J ends lost 2 bases and 6 bases respectively, with 11 bases between them. In DNA form, the CDR3 reads TGTGCCTGGAGTAATAAGGGGGTCGAGCAGTACTTC. Residues: CAWSNKGVEQYF.

V gene TRBV6-6 combines with J gene TRBJ2-1; 10 nucleotides agree with TRBD2. The CDR3 is 16 amino acids. Germline values: CDR1 MNHNY, CDR2 SVGAGI (reference sequence). Trimming took 6 bases from V and 3 from J; bases not matched to a gene: 8. The CDR3 nucleotides are TGTGCCAGCAGCCTGGCTAGCGGGAGTGTCTACAATGAGCAGTTCTTC. Its translation: CASSLASGSVYNEQFF.

There are a few counts of this clone. This chain links TRBV13 with TRBJ2-7; possibly TRBD2 for D (6 bases). Germline V gives CDR1 PRHDT, CDR2 FYEKMQ (reference sequence). Trimming shortened V by 5 bases and J by 2 bases, and 10 bases separated the two germline ends. The CDR3 is made up of 13 amino acids. The CDR3 DNA reads as TGTGCCAGCAGCCCACCGGGGGCCTACGAGCAGTACTTC. Protein: CASSPPGAYEQYF.

This chain connects TRBV28 to TRBJ2-5, with D unclear. The CDR3 is made up of 16 amino acids. Germline V gene sequence: CDR1 MDHEN, CDR2 SYDVKM. V was clipped by 6 bases and J by 3 bases, with 20 bases between them. The CDR3 here is CASSSPGQNLKETQYF. The CDR3 DNA reads TGTGCCAGCAGCTCCCCCGGGCAGAACCTTAAAGAGACCCAGTACTTC.

This chain links TRBV28 with TRBJ2-5; TRBD1 aligns across 7 bases. V lost 6 bases, J lost 2 bases, and 12 bases stayed unmatched. CDR1 and CDR2 (germline): MDHEN, SYDVKM. CDR3 size: 16 residues. The CDR3 DNA sequence: TGTGCCAGCAGCGGACGCGTAGGGGGCATACAAGAGACCCAGTACTTC. Its protein product is CASSGRVGGIQETQYF.

Only a few counts were recorded for this clone. The rearrangement links TRBV30 to TRBJ1-2; D gene ambiguous. The CDR3 loop spans 14 amino acids. The germline V gene has CDR1 GTSNPN and CDR2 SVGIG (reference sequence). V gave up 8 bases and J gave up 3 bases, with 19 bases separating them. This CDR3 reads CAQNPEAFHYGYTF. CDR3 nucleotides: TGTGCCCAAAATCCCGAGGCGTTCCACTATGGCTACACCTTC.

The chain recombines TRBV5-1 with TRBJ2-3; 8 nucleotides match TRBD1. Germline V gives CDR1 SGHRS, CDR2 YFSETQ. CDR3 length equals 17 residues. Trimming removed 5 bases from V and 3 bases from J; junction bases left unmatched: 14. The CDR3 nucleotides read TGCGCCAGCAGACTTGAGCAGGGGGCGAGTGGGACAGATACGCAGTATTTT. Amino acid sequence: CASRLEQGASGTDTQYF.

The chain joins TRBV18 to TRBJ2-3; tentative D call: TRBD1 (6 bases). CDR3 size: 18 residues. In germline, CDR1 is KGHSH, CDR2 LQKENI. V was trimmed by 3 bases and J by 2 bases, leaving 21 bases between them. The CDR3 region has the DNA TGTGCCAGCTCACCTCGACCGACCGGGACAACATTCACAGATACGCAGTATTTT. Protein product: CASSPRPTGTTFTDTQYF.

This clone turned up a few times. The V and J genes are TRBV30 and TRBJ2-7, with a tentative D call TRBD1 (6 bases). V lost 8 bases to trimming and J lost 5 bases, with 16 bases between them. Germline loops: CDR1 GTSNPN, CDR2 SVGIG (reference sequence). CDR3 length equals 12 residues. Here the CDR3 DNA reads TGTGCCGGATCAAGGACAGCCGACGAGCAGTACTTC. This codes for CAGSRTADEQYF.

The chain has TRBV29-1 and TRBJ2-1; a weak D match, TRBD2 (5 bases). Germline V lookup: CDR1 SQVTM, CDR2 ANQGSEA. V lost 6 bases, J lost 3 bases, and 9 bases lay in between. This CDR3 comprises 12 residues. The CDR3 DNA reads as TGCAGCGTGTCAACTAGCTACAATGAGCAGTTCTTC. Translating gives CSVSTSYNEQFF.

The chain combines TRBV29-1 with TRBJ2-7, with TRBD1 matching 10 bases. Trimming cost V 8 bases and J 5 bases; bases outside gene matches: 21. The germline V gene encodes CDR1 SQVTM and CDR2 ANQGSEA. This CDR3 comprises 17 residues. The CDR3 nucleotides read TGCAGCTTCCTCCCCCGGGACAGGGGACCTGTTTGCGACGAGCAGTACTTC. Translating gives CSFLPRDRGPVCDEQYF.

This clone was observed a handful of times. This sample also contains other DNA sequences that code for the same CDR3. The rearrangement links TRBV7-2 to TRBJ2-2; no firm D call. V shed 2 bases and J shed 0 bases, with 7 bases lying between them. CDR1 is SGHTA, CDR2 FQGNSA, per germline. The CDR3 contains 15 residues. The CDR3 nucleotides read TGTGCCAGCAGCTTACGCACAGCGAACACCGGGGAGCTGTTTTTT. Encoded protein: CASSLRTANTGELFF.

Details on this clone: A junction boundary mismatches the germline segment, possibly from a read error. Other DNA variants within this sample encode the same CDR3. The rearrangement joins TRBV15 to TRBJ2-5; D remains unclear. The CDR3 is made up of 16 amino acids. CDR1 and CDR2 from the germline V gene are LNHNV and YYDKDF (reference sequence). The CDR3 is CATSRDSVSNQETQYF. The DNA for the CDR3 is TGCGCCACCAGCAGAGATTCGGTCTCGAACCAAGAGACCCAGTACTTC.

This clone was picked up one time. This rearrangement joins TRBV5-1 to TRBJ2-1, with D possibly being TRBD2 (6 bases). The CDR3 sequence is 16 residues long. Germline-derived CDR1 and CDR2 are SGHRS and YFSETQ. With 0 bases removed from V and 2 bases from J, the gap between germline ends came to 12 bases. The CDR3 here is CASSLGGGATYNEQFF. The CDR3 nucleotides read TGCGCCAGCAGCTTGGGAGGCGGGGCCACCTACAATGAGCAGTTCTTC.